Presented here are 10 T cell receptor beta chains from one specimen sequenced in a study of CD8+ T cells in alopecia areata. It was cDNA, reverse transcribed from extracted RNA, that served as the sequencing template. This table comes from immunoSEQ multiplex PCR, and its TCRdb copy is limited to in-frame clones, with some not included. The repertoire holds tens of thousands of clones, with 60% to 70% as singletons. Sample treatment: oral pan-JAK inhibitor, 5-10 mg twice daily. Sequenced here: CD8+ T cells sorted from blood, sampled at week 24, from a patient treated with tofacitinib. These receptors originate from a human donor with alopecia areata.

CDR3 loop: CAISADVSYEQYF. CDR3 coding DNA: TGTGCCATCAGTGCGGACGTCTCCTACGAGCAGTACTTC. The chain recombines TRBV10-3 with TRBJ2-7; D is undetermined. Trimming removed 4 bases at V and 0 bases at J, with 7 bases between. This CDR3 region has 13 residues. Per the germline V gene, CDR1 is ENHRY and CDR2 is SYGVKD.

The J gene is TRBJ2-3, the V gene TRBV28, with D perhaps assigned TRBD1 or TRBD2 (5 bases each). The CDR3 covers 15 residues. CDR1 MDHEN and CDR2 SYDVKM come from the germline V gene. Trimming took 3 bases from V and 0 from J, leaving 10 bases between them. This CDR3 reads CASSLGTASTDTQYF. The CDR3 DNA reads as TGTGCCAGCAGTTTGGGGACGGCGAGCACAGATACGCAGTATTTT.

CDR3: CSVTGTSGPSSYEQYF. The CDR3 region has the DNA TGCAGCGTGACCGGGACTAGCGGACCGAGCTCCTACGAGCAGTACTTC. This sequence joins TRBV29-1 and TRBJ2-7; 11 nucleotides match TRBD2. Losses at the gene ends were 6 bases for V and 0 bases for J; bases not matched to a gene: 10. The CDR3 spans 16 residues. Looked up from germline, CDR1 is SQVTM and CDR2 is ANQGSEA.

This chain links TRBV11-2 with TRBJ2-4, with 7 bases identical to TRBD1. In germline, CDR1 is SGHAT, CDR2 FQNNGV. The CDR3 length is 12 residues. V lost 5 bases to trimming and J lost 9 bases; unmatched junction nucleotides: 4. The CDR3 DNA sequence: TGTGCCAGCAGCAGACAGGGAGTCATTCAGTACTTC. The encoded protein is CASSRQGVIQYF.

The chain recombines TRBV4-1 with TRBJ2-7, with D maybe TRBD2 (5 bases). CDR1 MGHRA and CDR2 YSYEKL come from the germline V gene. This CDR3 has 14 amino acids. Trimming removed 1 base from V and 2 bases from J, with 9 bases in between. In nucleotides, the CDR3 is TGCGCCAGCAGCCAAGGTGGGAGCACCTACGAGCAGTACTTC. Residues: CASSQGGSTYEQYF.

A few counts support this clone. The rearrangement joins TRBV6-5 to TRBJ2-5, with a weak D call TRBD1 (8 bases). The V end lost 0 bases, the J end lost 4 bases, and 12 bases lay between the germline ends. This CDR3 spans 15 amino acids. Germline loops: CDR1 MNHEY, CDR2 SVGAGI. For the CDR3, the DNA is TGTGCCAGCAGTTACTCGACAGGGGAGGGAGAGACCCAGTACTTC. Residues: CASSYSTGEGETQYF.

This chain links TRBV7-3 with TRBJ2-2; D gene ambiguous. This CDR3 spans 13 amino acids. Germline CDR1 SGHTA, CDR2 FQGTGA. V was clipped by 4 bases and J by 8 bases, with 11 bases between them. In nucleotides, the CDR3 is TGTGCCAGCAGCTCCTACATGGCAGGGGAGCTGTTTTTT. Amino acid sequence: CASSSYMAGELFF.

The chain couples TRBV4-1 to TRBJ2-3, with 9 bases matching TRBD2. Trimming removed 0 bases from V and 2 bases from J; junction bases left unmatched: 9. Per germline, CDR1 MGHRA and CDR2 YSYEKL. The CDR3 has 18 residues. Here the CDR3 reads CASSQDRTAGGNTDTQYF. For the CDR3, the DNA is TGCGCCAGCAGCCAAGATCGCACCGCGGGAGGGAACACAGATACGCAGTATTTT.

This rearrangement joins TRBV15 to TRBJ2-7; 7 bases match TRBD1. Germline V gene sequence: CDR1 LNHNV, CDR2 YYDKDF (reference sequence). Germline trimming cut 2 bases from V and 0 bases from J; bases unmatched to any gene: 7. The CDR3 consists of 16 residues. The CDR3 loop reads CATSRPRQGSSYEQYF. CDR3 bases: TGTGCCACCAGCAGACCTCGACAGGGTAGCTCCTACGAGCAGTACTTC.

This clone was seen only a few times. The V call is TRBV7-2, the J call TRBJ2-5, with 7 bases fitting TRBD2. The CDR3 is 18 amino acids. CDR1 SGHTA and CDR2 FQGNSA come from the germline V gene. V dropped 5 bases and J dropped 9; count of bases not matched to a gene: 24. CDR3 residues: CASSRPGGVGSITGAQYF. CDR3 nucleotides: TGTGCCAGCAGCAGGCCGGGGGGTGTCGGAAGCATCACCGGGGCCCAGTACTTC.